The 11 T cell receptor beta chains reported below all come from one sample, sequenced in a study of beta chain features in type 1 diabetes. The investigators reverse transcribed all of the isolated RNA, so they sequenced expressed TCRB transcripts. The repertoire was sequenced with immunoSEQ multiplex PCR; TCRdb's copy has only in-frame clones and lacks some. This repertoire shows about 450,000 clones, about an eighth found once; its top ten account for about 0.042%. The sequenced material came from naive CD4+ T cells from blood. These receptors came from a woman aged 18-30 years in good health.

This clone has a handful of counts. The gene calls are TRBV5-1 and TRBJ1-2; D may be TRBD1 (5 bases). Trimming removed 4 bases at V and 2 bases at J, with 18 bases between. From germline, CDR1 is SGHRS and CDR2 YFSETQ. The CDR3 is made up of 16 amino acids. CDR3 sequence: CASSANKDSSNYGYTF. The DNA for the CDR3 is TGCGCCAGCAGCGCCAATAAAGACAGTTCCAACTATGGCTACACCTTC.

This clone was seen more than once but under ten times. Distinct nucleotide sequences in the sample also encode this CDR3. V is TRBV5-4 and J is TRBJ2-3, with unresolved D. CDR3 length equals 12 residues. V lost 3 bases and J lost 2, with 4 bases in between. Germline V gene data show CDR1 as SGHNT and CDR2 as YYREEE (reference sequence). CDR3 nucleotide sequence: TGTGCCAGCAGCTCTTCCACAGATACGCAGTATTTT. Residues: CASSSSTDTQYF.

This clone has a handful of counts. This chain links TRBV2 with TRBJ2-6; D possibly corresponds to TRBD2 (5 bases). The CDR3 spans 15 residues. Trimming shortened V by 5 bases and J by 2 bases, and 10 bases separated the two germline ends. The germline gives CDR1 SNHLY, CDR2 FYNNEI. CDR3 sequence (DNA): TGTGCCAGCAGTCCTCGGGGTACTGGGGCCAACGTCCTGACTTTC. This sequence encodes CASSPRGTGANVLTF.

CDR3 in DNA: TGTGCCAGCAGTCGCCTTGGCGGGACAGGGTACATCAATGAGCAGTTCTTC. Translated: CASSRLGGTGYINEQFF. The rearrangement joins TRBV28 to TRBJ2-1, with 9 bases identical to TRBD1. The CDR3 loop spans 17 amino acids. Germline CDR1 and CDR2: MDHEN and SYDVKM. The trim removed 5 bases at V and 6 bases at J, leaving 14 bases unmatched.

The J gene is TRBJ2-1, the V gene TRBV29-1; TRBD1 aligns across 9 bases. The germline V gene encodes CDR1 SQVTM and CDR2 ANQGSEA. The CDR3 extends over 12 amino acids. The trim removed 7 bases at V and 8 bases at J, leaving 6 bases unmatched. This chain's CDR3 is CSGRQGGDEQFF. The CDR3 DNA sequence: TGCAGCGGGAGACAGGGGGGCGATGAGCAGTTCTTC.

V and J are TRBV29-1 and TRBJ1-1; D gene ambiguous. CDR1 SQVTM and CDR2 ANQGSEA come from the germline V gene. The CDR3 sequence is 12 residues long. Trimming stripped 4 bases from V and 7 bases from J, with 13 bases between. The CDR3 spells CSVGEGVREAFF. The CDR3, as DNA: TGCAGCGTTGGGGAGGGAGTCCGTGAAGCTTTCTTT.

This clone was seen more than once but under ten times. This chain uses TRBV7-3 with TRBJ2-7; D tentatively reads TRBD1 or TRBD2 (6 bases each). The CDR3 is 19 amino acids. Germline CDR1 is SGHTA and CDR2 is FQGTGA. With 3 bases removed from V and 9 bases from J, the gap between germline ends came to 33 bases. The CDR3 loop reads CASSFSPGEVPGYLIGQYV. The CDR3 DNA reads TGTGCCAGCAGCTTTTCCCCAGGGGAGGTCCCTGGGTATTTGATCGGGCAGTACGTC.

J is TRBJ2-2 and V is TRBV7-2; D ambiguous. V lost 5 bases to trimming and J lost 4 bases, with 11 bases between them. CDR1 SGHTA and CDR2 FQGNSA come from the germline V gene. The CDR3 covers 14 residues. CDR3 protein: CASSPRWGTGELFF. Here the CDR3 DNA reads TGTGCCAGCAGCCCGCGGTGGGGCACCGGGGAGCTGTTTTTT.

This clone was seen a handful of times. The CDR3 is CASSVDSPVSYEQYF. The CDR3 nucleotides read TGTGCCAGCAGCGTAGATTCTCCAGTGTCCTACGAGCAGTACTTC. This sequence joins TRBV9 and TRBJ2-7; D remains unclear. Per germline, CDR1 SGDLS and CDR2 YYNGEE. The CDR3 extends over 15 amino acids. V shed 0 bases and J shed 1 base, with 11 bases lying between them.

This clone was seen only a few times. This chain's CDR3 is CASSDQKGKHV. The CDR3 DNA reads TGTGCCAGCAGTGACCAGAAGGGGAAGCACGTC. V usage is TRBV2 and J usage is TRBJ2-7; tentatively, D is TRBD1 (5 bases). Germline CDR1 is SNHLY and CDR2 is FYNNEI. This CDR3 spans 11 amino acids.

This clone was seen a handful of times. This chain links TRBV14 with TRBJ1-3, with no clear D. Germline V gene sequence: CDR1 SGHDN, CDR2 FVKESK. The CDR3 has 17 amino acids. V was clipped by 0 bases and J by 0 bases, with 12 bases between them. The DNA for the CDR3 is TGTGCCAGCAGCCAAGATATCGGGAGGAGCTCTGGAAACACCATATATTTT. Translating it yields CASSQDIGRSSGNTIYF.